What follows are 2 T cell receptor beta chains derived from one specimen sequenced in a study of T cells in Graves' hyperthyroidism and ophthalmopathy. Amplification targeted TCR beta CDR3 regions from RNA transcripts. Primed by the HTBI set, a first-round RT-PCR was run on the TCR CDR3. In TCRdb, the multiplex PCR reads were re-called with MiXCR into one record per CDR3 protein. The profile shows 620,000 or so distinct CDR3 sequences, about 14% of them singletons. Sequencing was carried out using blood. These receptors all come from a woman in her forties or fifties with Graves' ophthalmopathy.

The sample holds many counts of this clonotype. The chain uses TRBV27 and TRBJ2-1, with a weak D call TRBD2 (6 bases). Germline V gene data show CDR1 as MNHEY and CDR2 as SMNVEV (reference sequence). V was cut by 3 bases and J by 0 bases, with 21 bases left in between. This CDR3 region has 19 residues. This chain's CDR3 is CASSFFGLRPLSSYNEQFF. CDR3 coding DNA: TGTGCCAGCAGTTTCTTCGGACTAAGGCCCTTGAGCTCCTACAATGAGCAGTTCTTC.

Many counts were recorded for this clonotype. The V and J genes are TRBV28 and TRBJ2-7; D is ambiguous. The length of the CDR3 is 14 residues. Trimming removed 3 bases from V and 3 bases from J, with 12 bases in between. Germline V gene sequence: CDR1 MDHEN, CDR2 SYDVKM. The CDR3 DNA is TGTGCCAGCAGTTTCCGGGCTCAACACTACGAGCAGTACTTC. Protein: CASSFRAQHYEQYF.